This T cell receptor (beta chain) is from a study of control samples from healthy donors and cancer patients. The assay was immunoSEQ multiplex PCR, and TCRdb's table has in-frame clones only and misses some. The data hold tens of thousands of clones, with around 90% observed a single time. The CDR3 loop spans 13 amino acids. The chain combines TRBV21-1 with TRBJ2-7; TRBD2 is taken as the D call from the table, unchecked against the DNA. TRBV21-1 is a recognized pseudogene. The source is a man aged 55 to 70 with colorectal cancer. The sequencing input was PBMCs. CDR3 region: CASSKKFPGEQYF. As DNA, the CDR3 is TGTGCCAGCAGCAAAAAATTCCCGGGGGAGCAGTACTTC.